The 17 T cell receptor beta chains below come from one sample, sequenced in a study of shared clonotypes between healthy human individuals. Some clones are missing from TCRdb's copy, which holds only in-frame ones; the method was immunoSEQ multiplex PCR. The data show around 530,000 clones, around three quarters seen once. Material: PBMCs. Receptors were obtained from a middle-aged woman in good health. Some clones in this sample may be carry-over from other donors' samples.

This clone was recorded a few times. The gene calls are TRBV9 and TRBJ2-3; unclear D gene. This CDR3 spans 18 amino acids. The germline gives CDR1 SGDLS, CDR2 YYNGEE. Between the trimmed V and J ends, which lost 3 bases and 4 bases, there was a span of 24 bases. This CDR3 is CASSGGTGYGAHPDTQYF. CDR3 nucleotide sequence: TGTGCCAGCAGCGGTGGTACGGGTTATGGAGCGCACCCAGATACGCAGTATTTT.

This chain links TRBV27 with TRBJ2-7, with 11 bases lining up with TRBD1. CDR3 length: 13 amino acids. The trim removed 8 bases at V and 4 bases at J, leaving 4 bases unmatched. The germline CDR1 and CDR2 sequences are MNHEY and SMNVEV (reference sequence). This chain's CDR3 is CASGTGGRYEQYF. CDR3 in DNA: TGTGCCAGCGGGACAGGGGGTCGGTACGAGCAGTACTTC.

The V and J genes are TRBV5-4 and TRBJ2-1; perhaps TRBD1 as D (6 bases). V lost 4 bases, J lost 4 bases, and 15 bases lay in between. Germline loops: CDR1 SGHNT, CDR2 YYREEE (reference sequence). The CDR3 length is 15 residues. The CDR3 is CASSPDRLGYNEQFF. The CDR3 coding sequence is TGTGCCAGCAGCCCAGACAGGCTAGGGTACAATGAGCAGTTCTTC.

This clone was detected a few times. This chain uses TRBV4-2 with TRBJ2-3; the match to TRBD2 covers 8 bases. With V trimmed by 1 base and J by 4 bases, 4 bases remained unmatched. The CDR3 has 15 amino acids. Looked up from germline, CDR1 is LGHNA and CDR2 is YNFKEQ. The CDR3: CASSQAGGPADTQYF. CDR3 DNA: TGTGCCAGCAGCCAAGCGGGAGGGCCGGCAGATACGCAGTATTTT.

Only one count was recorded for this clone. V is TRBV12-5 and J is TRBJ1-1; the D gene is possibly TRBD1 (5 bases). Germline V gene data show CDR1 as LGHNT and CDR2 as FRNRAP. The CDR3 runs 13 residues. The germline V and J ends were trimmed by 8 bases and 2 bases, with 12 bases remaining between them. DNA of the CDR3: TGTGCTAGTATCCGGACACTAAACACTGAAGCTTTCTTT. Residues: CASIRTLNTEAFF.

The rearrangement links TRBV7-2 to TRBJ1-1; possible D gene TRBD1, 5 bases. This CDR3 spans 14 amino acids. V lost 5 bases and J lost 4, with 14 bases in between. In germline, CDR1 is SGHTA, CDR2 FQGNSA. The CDR3 DNA is TGTGCCAGCAGCCCCCCGTTCGGGGGCACTGAAGCTTTCTTT. Translation: CASSPPFGGTEAFF.

The J gene is TRBJ2-7, the V gene TRBV7-9; the match to TRBD2 covers 7 bases. The CDR3 is 17 residues long. Germline CDR1 and CDR2: SEHNR and FQNEAQ (reference sequence). V dropped 4 bases and J dropped 0; count of bases not matched to a gene: 12. The CDR3 protein is CASSSSVSSGASYEQYF. CDR3 coding DNA: TGTGCCAGCAGCTCTTCAGTCTCTAGCGGAGCCTCCTACGAGCAGTACTTC.

The chain combines TRBV6-1 with TRBJ2-2; D ambiguous. Trimming took 2 bases from V and 8 from J, leaving 9 bases between them. Germline CDR1 and CDR2: MNHNS and SASEGT. This CDR3 is 13 amino acids long. The CDR3 coding sequence is TGTGCCAGCAGTGAAAGGCTCTCTGGGGAGCTGTTTTTT. It yields the protein CASSERLSGELFF.

This chain connects TRBV4-3 to TRBJ1-3; D is unclear. V dropped 1 base and J dropped 4 bases, with 11 bases sitting between them. The CDR3 is 15 amino acids. Germline values: CDR1 LGHNA, CDR2 YSLEER. The CDR3: CASSQVAGEGNTIYF. The CDR3 DNA is TGCGCCAGCAGCCAAGTTGCGGGCGAAGGAAACACCATATATTTT.

As regards this clone: A read error likely explains this, since a far larger clone differs by one base. The chain has TRBV19 and TRBJ2-7; D may match TRBD1 or TRBD2 (5 bases each). The CDR3 loop spans 16 amino acids. Trimming pared 11 bases from V and 2 bases from J, leaving 25 bases between. The germline CDR1 and CDR2 sequences are LNHDA and SQIVND (reference sequence). The CDR3 DNA reads TGTGCCGGCAGTACCCTAGACGGGGCACAGACCTACGAGCAGTACTTC. Residues: CAGSTLDGAQTYEQYF.

This CDR3 reads CASSEWGSSNYGYTF. The CDR3 DNA is TGTGCCAGCAGTGAATGGGGGTCTTCCAACTATGGCTACACCTTC. The chain recombines TRBV2 with TRBJ1-2, with D possibly being TRBD1 (5 bases). The CDR3 sequence is 15 residues long. Trimming took off 2 bases at V and 2 bases at J, with 12 bases between the two ends. CDR1 and CDR2 (germline): SNHLY, FYNNEI.

The J gene is TRBJ2-3, the V gene TRBV5-1; D is unresolved. V shed 2 bases and J shed 3 bases, with 10 bases lying between them. Germline values: CDR1 SGHRS, CDR2 YFSETQ. This CDR3 region has 14 residues. In DNA, the CDR3 is TGCGCCAGCAGCTTTGCTCGGTCAACAGATACGCAGTATTTT. Protein product: CASSFARSTDTQYF.

This clone was seen only a few times. The chain recombines TRBV10-3 with TRBJ2-7, with 9 positions matching TRBD1. Germline loops: CDR1 ENHRY, CDR2 SYGVKD. Trimming took 5 bases from V and 4 from J; bases not matched to a gene: 6. The CDR3 extends over 14 amino acids. This CDR3 reads CAISPGQGIYEQYF. CDR3 DNA sequence: TGTGCCATCAGTCCGGGACAGGGTATATACGAGCAGTACTTC.

With respect to this clone: This sample also contains other DNA sequences that code for the same CDR3. The chain combines TRBV4-1 with TRBJ1-4, with D hard to call. The germline gives CDR1 MGHRA, CDR2 YSYEKL. V lost 1 base, J lost 3 bases, and 3 bases lay in between. There are 13 residues in the CDR3. Here the CDR3 reads CASSQGPNEKLFF. CDR3 bases: TGCGCCAGCAGCCAAGGGCCTAATGAAAAACTGTTTTTT.

As regards this clone: In the same sample, other DNA sequences code for this CDR3. The genes are TRBV30 and TRBJ2-1; D gene ambiguous. Trimming cost V 0 bases and J 8 bases, with 5 bases left between them. This CDR3 has 11 residues. Per germline, CDR1 GTSNPN and CDR2 SVGIG (reference sequence). The CDR3 nucleotides are TGTGCCTGGAGTGTAGGCGATGAGCAGTTCTTC. As protein: CAWSVGDEQFF.

The CDR3: CATSRPPTSVKIEQFF. CDR3 DNA sequence: TGTGCCACCAGCAGACCACCAACTAGCGTGAAGATTGAGCAGTTCTTC. This rearrangement joins TRBV15 to TRBJ2-1; 7 positions match TRBD2. Germline V gene data show CDR1 as LNHNV and CDR2 as YYDKDF (reference sequence). After removal of 2 bases from V and 9 bases from J, the junction contained 13 bases not matched to a gene. CDR3 length equals 16 residues.

This chain joins TRBV18 and TRBJ2-5, with D possibly being TRBD1 or TRBD2 (5 bases each). The closer fit of TRBJ2-7 to the DNA end suggests the J call may be wrong. Germline V CDR1 and CDR2: KGHSH, LQKENI. The CDR3 consists of 14 residues. DNA for the CDR3: TGTGCCAGCTCACCACTGGGACCAATCTACGAGCAGTACTTC. This encodes CASSPLGPIYEQYF.